Listed here are 31 T cell receptor beta chains from one sample, sequenced in a study of T cell changes during pregnancy in multiple sclerosis. Here immunoSEQ multiplex PCR was the method, and the copy in TCRdb shows in-frame clones only, minus some. The sample has 80,000 to 100,000 clones, about 93% seen once. The sample here was peripheral blood, taken after pregnancy. The receptors originated from a female donor with multiple sclerosis, enrolled in a pregnancy study.

J is TRBJ1-2 and V is TRBV11-2, with 10 positions matching TRBD1. V was clipped by 1 base and J by 8 bases; unmatched bases: 13. The CDR3 runs to 17 residues. Per germline, CDR1 SGHAT and CDR2 FQNNGV. Here the CDR3 DNA reads TGTGCCAGCAGCTTAGGAGTGTGGAGGGACAGGGGATTCGGCTACACCTTC. It codes for CASSLGVWRDRGFGYTF.

This clone was recorded only once. J is TRBJ2-1 and V is TRBV5-4; 7 nucleotides align to TRBD1. Germline values: CDR1 SGHNT, CDR2 YYREEE (reference sequence). CDR3 length equals 14 residues. The J segment lost 5 bases and the V segment lost 2 bases, leaving 4 bases of the junction unmatched. The chain's CDR3 is CASSLQGKDNEQFF. As DNA, the CDR3 is TGTGCCAGCAGCTTACAGGGGAAGGACAATGAGCAGTTCTTC.

The rearrangement uses TRBV5-1 and TRBJ2-5; 11 nucleotides align to TRBD2. Germline values: CDR1 SGHRS, CDR2 YFSETQ. Germline trimming cut 1 base from V and 4 bases from J; bases unmatched to any gene: 3. The CDR3 contains 15 residues. The CDR3 reads CASSLTGTSGETQYF. CDR3 in DNA: TGCGCCAGCAGCTTGACAGGGACTAGCGGAGAGACCCAGTACTTC.

V is TRBV5-5 and J is TRBJ1-1, with D possibly TRBD1 on 6 matching bases. Germline-derived CDR1 and CDR2 are SGHKS and YYEKEE (reference sequence). The CDR3 has 20 amino acids. V lost 5 bases, J lost 0 bases, and 29 bases lay in between. CDR3 region: CASRQQGTTGRVSMNTEAFF. The CDR3 DNA is TGTGCCAGCAGACAACAGGGAACAACGGGCCGAGTGAGCATGAACACTGAAGCTTTCTTT.

This chain uses TRBV27 with TRBJ2-7; TRBD1 matches 7 bases. The germline V gene has CDR1 MNHEY and CDR2 SMNVEV (reference sequence). The ends lost 4 bases at V and 6 bases at J; junction bases unmatched: 6. CDR3 size: 13 residues. CDR3: CASSSYRGREQYF. DNA for the CDR3: TGTGCCAGCAGTTCCTACAGGGGACGCGAGCAGTACTTC.

This clone has just one count. The chain links TRBV19 to TRBJ2-5; 7 positions match TRBD2. The CDR3 runs 15 residues. V trimming: 5 bases; J trimming: 0 bases; junction bases outside the gene matches: 6. CDR1 LNHDA and CDR2 SQIVND come from the germline V gene (reference sequence). Here the CDR3 reads CASSSRAGYQETQYF. The CDR3 DNA reads TGTGCCAGTAGTTCCCGAGCGGGGTACCAAGAGACCCAGTACTTC.

The chain links TRBV7-9 to TRBJ2-7; 12 bases are a match to TRBD1. The CDR3 covers 14 residues. The V gene's germline CDR1 is SEHNR and CDR2 FQNEAQ (reference sequence). The V segment lost 3 bases and the J segment 5 bases; nucleotides outside the gene matches: 2. The CDR3 DNA follows: TGTGCCAGCAGCTTGGGGACAGGGGGCAACGAGCAGTACTTC. Protein: CASSLGTGGNEQYF. The whole variable domain, remainder taken from reference TRBV7-9 and TRBJ2-7, is DTGVSQNPRHKITKRGQNVTFRCDPISEHNRLYWYRQTLGQGPEFLTYFQNEAQLEKSRLLSDRFSAERPKGSFSTLEIQRTEQGDSAMYLCASSLGTGGNEQYFGPGTRLTVT.

The V and J genes are TRBV19 and TRBJ1-1; a possible D gene is TRBD1 (5 bases). Germline V CDR1 and CDR2: LNHDA, SQIVND (reference sequence). Trimming left V 9 bases short and J 5 bases short, with 10 bases between. The CDR3 totals 11 residues. The DNA of the CDR3 is TGTGCCAGCCTCAGGGAAACTGAAGCTTTCTTT. Amino acids: CASLRETEAFF.

This clone was found once. The gene calls are TRBV6-5 and TRBJ2-7; TRBD1 might be the D (6 bases). CDR3 size: 14 residues. Trimming removed 2 bases at V and 6 bases at J, with 14 bases between. Germline V lookup: CDR1 MNHEY, CDR2 SVGAGI. CDR3 protein: CASSYGGSEGEQYF. The CDR3 DNA sequence: TGTGCCAGCAGTTACGGGGGCTCAGAGGGCGAGCAGTACTTC.

This clone is a singleton in its sample. The chain links TRBV6-1 to TRBJ2-7; tentatively, D is TRBD1 (5 bases). V lost 2 bases, J lost 5 bases, and 7 bases lay in between. Germline lookup yields CDR1 MNHNS and CDR2 SASEGT. This CDR3 has 12 amino acids. In nucleotides, the CDR3 is TGTGCCAGCAGTGAACAGGGTGACGAGCAGTACTTC. Translating gives CASSEQGDEQYF.

The V call is TRBV11-2, the J call TRBJ1-2, with D tentatively TRBD1 (6 bases). In germline, CDR1 is SGHAT, CDR2 FQNNGV. The CDR3 runs to 18 residues. Trimming removed 3 bases from V and 6 bases from J, with 26 bases in between. The CDR3 DNA reads as TGTGCCAGCAGCTTGCCCTTACGGACAGCCTCAATCTTCGATGGCTACACCTTC. It yields the protein CASSLPLRTASIFDGYTF.

J is TRBJ2-3 and V is TRBV2; D is undetermined. The CDR3 contains 12 residues. CDR1 and CDR2 (germline): SNHLY, FYNNEI. With 8 bases removed from V and 2 bases from J, the gap between germline ends came to 8 bases. CDR3 in DNA: TGTGCCAGCCAGGTCGACACAGATACGCAGTATTTT. It is translated as CASQVDTDTQYF. Full variable domain (missing parts from reference TRBV2 and TRBJ2-3): EPEVTQTPSHQVTQMGQEVILRCVPISNHLYFYWYRQILGQKVEFLVSFYNNEISEKSEIFDDQFSVERPDGSNFTLKIRSTKLEDSAMYFCASQVDTDTQYFGPGTRLTVL.

Only one count was recorded for this clone. This rearrangement joins TRBV4-1 to TRBJ2-3; 12 bases are shared with TRBD2. V shed 0 bases, J shed 4 bases, and the junction held 17 bases outside the gene matches. The V gene's germline CDR1 is MGHRA and CDR2 YSYEKL. This CDR3 comprises 21 residues. The CDR3: CASSQEWEVSSGREAADTQYF. CDR3 in DNA: TGCGCCAGCAGCCAAGAGTGGGAGGTGTCTAGCGGGAGGGAGGCGGCAGATACGCAGTATTTT.

The chain employs TRBV27 and TRBJ2-1; a weak D match, TRBD2 (6 bases). Germline CDR1 reads MNHEY; CDR2 reads SMNVEV (reference sequence). Trimming removed 3 bases at V and 12 bases at J, with 15 bases between. The CDR3 has 13 amino acids. The CDR3 DNA reads TGTGCCAGCAGTTTTTCCGGGGGACTGGCGCAGTTCTTC. Amino acids: CASSFSGGLAQFF.

The chain is built from TRBV27 and TRBJ1-1, with D perhaps TRBD1 (5 bases). The CDR3 loop spans 14 amino acids. The germline V gene has CDR1 MNHEY and CDR2 SMNVEV (reference sequence). The V end lost 3 bases, the J end lost 1 base, and 9 bases lay between the germline ends. The CDR3 is CASSLGGPNTEAFF. The CDR3 bases are TGTGCCAGCAGTTTGGGGGGACCGAACACTGAAGCTTTCTTT.

This chain links TRBV19 with TRBJ1-2, with D uncertain. This CDR3 comprises 15 residues. The germline V gene has CDR1 LNHDA and CDR2 SQIVND (reference sequence). The V end was cut by 1 base, the J end by 5 bases, with 14 bases between. CDR3 loop: CASSIGRLSPYGYTF. CDR3 coding DNA: TGTGCCAGTAGTATAGGGCGGCTTAGCCCTTATGGCTACACCTTC.

The CDR3 DNA sequence: TGTGCCAGCAGTGATCTCTCCTACGAGCAGTACTTC. Translated: CASSDLSYEQYF. The chain employs TRBV2 and TRBJ2-7; no firm D call. The CDR3 is 12 amino acids. Trimming stripped 3 bases from V and 0 bases from J, with 3 bases between. The germline CDR1 and CDR2 sequences are SNHLY and FYNNEI.

The rearrangement uses TRBV7-6 and TRBJ2-1; 7 nucleotides align to TRBD1. V trimming: 6 bases; J trimming: 4 bases; junction bases outside the gene matches: 12. From germline, CDR1 is SGHVS and CDR2 FNYEAQ. The CDR3 covers 16 residues. The CDR3 here is CASRQTRDSLYNEQFF. CDR3 DNA: TGTGCCAGCAGACAAACCCGGGACAGCCTTTACAATGAGCAGTTCTTC.

The chain recombines TRBV9 with TRBJ2-7, with TRBD1 matching 10 bases. With V trimmed by 3 bases and J by 3 bases, 3 bases remained unmatched. The CDR3 is 14 amino acids. Germline V CDR1 and CDR2: SGDLS, YYNGEE. The CDR3 nucleotides read TGTGCCAGCAGCGGCGGGACAGGGGACTACGAGCAGTACTTC. As protein: CASSGGTGDYEQYF.

The chain joins TRBV5-1 to TRBJ1-2; D unresolved. The germline V gene encodes CDR1 SGHRS and CDR2 YFSETQ. V shed 4 bases and J shed 5 bases, with 12 bases lying between them. This CDR3 spans 13 amino acids. The CDR3 spells CASSRNPLYGYTF. DNA for the CDR3: TGCGCCAGCAGCCGAAACCCTCTATATGGCTACACCTTC.

The rearrangement links TRBV11-2 to TRBJ2-7; tentative D call: TRBD2 (6 bases). This CDR3 has 12 amino acids. The germline gives CDR1 SGHAT, CDR2 FQNNGV. Trimming cost V 5 bases and J 7 bases, with 12 bases left between them. The CDR3 protein is CASSAGGGEQYF. The DNA for the CDR3 is TGTGCCAGCAGCGCGGGTGGGGGGGAGCAGTACTTC.

The J gene is TRBJ1-2, the V gene TRBV19, with 9 bases that match TRBD1. The CDR3 spans 15 residues. The V and J ends lost 5 bases and 4 bases, in that order; junction bases with no gene match: 8. Germline CDR1 LNHDA, CDR2 SQIVND (reference sequence). The CDR3: CASSEQGALGYGYTF. The CDR3 coding sequence is TGTGCCAGTAGTGAACAGGGGGCGCTCGGCTATGGCTACACCTTC.

This chain connects TRBV23-1 to TRBJ1-1, with TRBD1 matching over 7 bases. TRBV23-1 is an ORF, and what it does is uncertain. The junction had 5 bases not matched to a gene; V was cut back by 7 bases and J by 6 bases. The CDR3 runs to 12 residues. The CDR3 DNA sequence: TGCGCCAGCACCACCGGACAGGCTGAAGCTTTCTTT. Protein product: CASTTGQAEAFF.

V gene TRBV9 combines with J gene TRBJ2-1; 8 nucleotides agree with TRBD2. CDR1 SGDLS and CDR2 YYNGEE come from the germline V gene. Trimming at V came to 5 bases and at J to 8 bases, leaving 12 bases not matched to a gene. The CDR3 consists of 15 residues. The CDR3 region has the DNA TGTGCCAGCAGTCCCAGGGGTCCCGGGGGGGATGAGCAGTTCTTC. Protein sequence: CASSPRGPGGDEQFF. Full variable domain (rest looked up from reference TRBV9 and TRBJ2-1): DSGVTQTPKHLITATGQRVTLRCSPRSGDLSVYWYQQSLDQGLQFLIQYYNGEERAKGNILERFSAQQFPDLHSELNLSSLELGDSALYFCASSPRGPGGDEQFFGPGTRLTVL.

The chain carries TRBV6-1 and TRBJ2-5; tentatively, D is TRBD1 (6 bases). V shed 1 base and J shed 2 bases, with 8 bases lying between them. In germline, CDR1 is MNHNS, CDR2 SASEGT. The CDR3 loop spans 14 amino acids. The CDR3 DNA is TGTGCCAGCAGTGAAGGGACAGAACAAGAGACCCAGTACTTC. This sequence encodes CASSEGTEQETQYF.

V is TRBV28 and J is TRBJ2-7; D is unresolved. The CDR3 contains 13 residues. The V end lost 7 bases, the J end lost 2 bases, and 12 bases lay between the germline ends. Germline values: CDR1 MDHEN, CDR2 SYDVKM. CDR3 protein: CASIGPDTYEQYF. CDR3 sequence (DNA): TGTGCCAGCATCGGTCCCGATACCTACGAGCAGTACTTC.

The V and J genes are TRBV5-1 and TRBJ1-2; D call uncertain. Trimming took 0 bases from V and 4 from J, leaving 13 bases between them. The germline gives CDR1 SGHRS, CDR2 YFSETQ. This CDR3 is 15 amino acids long. The CDR3 here is CASSLEAGPSYGYTF. The CDR3 DNA reads TGCGCCAGCAGCTTGGAGGCAGGTCCATCCTATGGCTACACCTTC.

This clone was observed once. J is TRBJ2-3 and V is TRBV7-9, with D possibly matching TRBD2 (6 bases). Germline V gene sequence: CDR1 SEHNR, CDR2 FQNEAQ (reference sequence). The CDR3 sequence is 17 residues long. V was pared by 2 bases and J by 0 bases, with 15 bases between. This CDR3 reads CASSLRREAVSTDTQYF. CDR3 in DNA: TGTGCCAGCAGCTTAAGGAGGGAGGCCGTGAGCACAGATACGCAGTATTTT.

The chain combines TRBV5-1 with TRBJ2-7; 7 nucleotides match TRBD1. The CDR3 is made up of 13 amino acids. Looked up from germline, CDR1 is SGHRS and CDR2 is YFSETQ. J lost 2 bases, V lost 4 bases, and 3 bases had no gene match. The CDR3 spells CASSRGPTYEQYF. CDR3 coding DNA: TGCGCCAGCAGCAGGGGGCCCACCTACGAGCAGTACTTC.

This chain joins TRBV7-2 and TRBJ2-7; 7 bases match TRBD2. CDR3 size: 18 residues. Germline V CDR1 and CDR2: SGHTA, FQGNSA. V lost 2 bases and J lost 2; bases outside the gene matches: 15. The chain's CDR3 is CASSLSARRVAGPYEQYF. The DNA of the CDR3 is TGTGCCAGCAGCTTAAGTGCCCGAAGGGTAGCGGGCCCCTACGAGCAGTACTTC.

The chain joins TRBV7-9 to TRBJ1-4; the D gene is possibly TRBD1 (5 bases). This CDR3 has 15 amino acids. Germline CDR1 is SEHNR and CDR2 is FQNEAQ (reference sequence). Between the trimmed V and J ends, which lost 5 bases and 8 bases, there was a span of 18 bases. The CDR3 coding sequence is TGTGCCAGCAGCCCGAGGGACTCTAGGGGCGAAAAACTGTTTTTT. This codes for CASSPRDSRGEKLFF. The variable domain in full, with the rest retrieved from reference TRBV7-9 and TRBJ1-4, is DTGVSQNPRHKITKRGQNVTFRCDPISEHNRLYWYRQTLGQGPEFLTYFQNEAQLEKSRLLSDRFSAERPKGSFSTLEIQRTEQGDSAMYLCASSPRDSRGEKLFFGSGTQLSVL.